The present entry profiles one TCR beta chain with its context. Unmatched junction bases numbered 6, after V lost 3 bases and J lost 2 bases. The germline CDR1 and CDR2 sequences are KGHDR and SFDVKD. CDR3 length: 16 residues. The data derive from a study of blood T cell repertoires in COVID-19. Study-level information: COVID-19 samples from acute and convalescent phases originated in the United States, Italy and Spain.

The assay was immunoSEQ multiplex PCR, and TCRdb's table has in-frame clones only and misses some. The sample lists about 370,000 clones; 89% were seen once. V gene TRBV24-1 combines with J gene TRBJ2-1; TRBD2 aligns across 7 bases. What was sequenced was peripheral blood. The sequence was obtained from a young woman with COVID-19, enrolled during active disease. CDR3 nucleotide sequence: TGTGCCACCAGTGATCCCAGCGGGGACCCCTACAATGAGCAGTTCTTC. Translation: CATSDPSGDPYNEQFF.